This T cell receptor (beta chain) comes out of a study of blood T cells in healthy people across ages. Trimming stripped 1 base from V and 13 bases from J, with 20 bases between. From germline, CDR1 is SEHNR and CDR2 FQNEAQ (reference sequence). This CDR3 contains 15 residues. Turning to this clonotype: Its antigen is not identified.

General study findings and limits: The diversity estimates, figures obtained from one million T cells, were considered underestimates.

A second 7 to 11 cycle PCR used barcoded and J-beta primers. TCRdb fed the 5' RACE reads into MiXCR, producing one record per CDR3 protein. The table has about 1.5 million distinct CDR3 sequences, about 42% seen once. The sequenced sample consisted of blood. The J gene is TRBJ2-4, the V gene TRBV7-9; D not resolved. This TCR was sampled from a woman younger than 35 in good health. The CDR3 loop is CASSLEVGLHRRQYF. The DNA for the CDR3 is TGTGCCAGCAGCTTAGAAGTCGGCTTACATAGGCGGCAGTACTTC.